What follows are 13 T cell receptor beta chains derived from one specimen sequenced in a study of early T cells in non-severe SARS-CoV-2 infection. TCRdb analysed the 5' RACE reads with MiXCR anew, one entry per CDR3 protein. This table holds about 27,000 distinct CDR3 sequences, more than 4.5% found once. The specimen sequenced was whole blood. These receptors originate from an adult who was a healthcare worker with PCR-confirmed SARS-CoV-2 infection or an uninfected control (not recorded which).

This clonotype was counted ten times or more. J is TRBJ2-1 and V is TRBV18, with D possibly being TRBD2 (5 bases). The CDR3 spans 16 residues. Trimming removed 0 bases from V and 9 bases from J, with 18 bases in between. The germline gives CDR1 KGHSH, CDR2 LQKENI. CDR3 nucleotide sequence: TGTGCCAGCTCACCACCGTTTCTTGAGACCCGGGGTGAGCAGTTCTTC. This encodes CASSPPFLETRGEQFF.

This clonotype was recorded at least ten times. The CDR3: CASSFKLAGESEQFF. The DNA of the CDR3 is TGTGCCAGCAGCTTTAAACTAGCGGGAGAGTCTGAGCAGTTCTTC. The rearrangement links TRBV11-3 to TRBJ2-1; TRBD2 agrees at 11 bases. CDR3 length: 15 residues. Germline CDR1 reads SGHNT; CDR2 reads YENEEA. The V and J ends lost 3 bases and 9 bases, in that order; junction bases with no gene match: 7.

The sample holds a few counts of this clonotype. This chain connects TRBV29-1 to TRBJ2-7, with D perhaps matching TRBD2 (5 bases). Germline CDR1 SQVTM, CDR2 ANQGSEA. Deletions cut 6 bases from V and 6 bases from J, with 12 bases between. There are 11 residues in the CDR3. CDR3 bases: TGCAGCGTGGGCCTCGGGATCGAGCAGTACTTC. It codes for CSVGLGIEQYF.

The chain recombines TRBV11-3 with TRBJ2-6; 9 bases are a match to TRBD1. CDR3 length: 19 residues. The V gene's germline CDR1 is SGHNT and CDR2 YENEEA. V dropped 5 bases and J dropped 1; count of bases not matched to a gene: 12. CDR3 loop: CASSPPGQGEASGANVLTF. The CDR3 coding sequence is TGTGCCAGCAGCCCCCCGGGACAGGGCGAGGCGTCTGGGGCCAACGTCCTGACTTTC.

At least ten counts were recorded for this clonotype. The chain employs TRBV29-1 and TRBJ1-2, with a tentative D call TRBD1 (6 bases). The CDR3 loop spans 12 amino acids. Trimming stripped 0 bases from V and 4 bases from J, with 6 bases between. Per the germline V gene, CDR1 is SQVTM and CDR2 is ANQGSEA. Here the CDR3 DNA reads TGCAGCGTTGAAGAGGGGGCCTATGGCTACACCTTC. Translating it yields CSVEEGAYGYTF.

This clonotype was seen just once. The chain links TRBV4-3 to TRBJ2-1; D ambiguous. CDR1 LGHNA and CDR2 YSLEER come from the germline V gene. V lost 0 bases and J 0 bases, leaving 9 bases between the germline ends. The CDR3 has 16 amino acids. Here the CDR3 reads CASSQEGPSSYNEQFF. In DNA form, the CDR3 reads TGCGCCAGCAGCCAAGAGGGCCCCAGCTCCTACAATGAGCAGTTCTTC.

This clonotype was found a few times. CDR3 in amino acids: CASSLGLAGVSSYEQYF. The CDR3 DNA sequence: TGTGCCAGCAGCCTTGGACTAGCGGGGGTCAGCTCCTACGAGCAGTACTTC. The rearrangement links TRBV12-3 or TRBV12-4 to TRBJ2-7; 13 bases are shared with TRBD2. The V and J ends lost 6 bases and 0 bases, in that order; junction bases with no gene match: 8. CDR3 length: 17 amino acids.

This clonotype was seen more than once but under ten times. Written as DNA, the CDR3 is TGCAGTGCTAGAGATCGGCAGGGGGCGCGAGATACGCAGTATTTT. It codes for CSARDRQGARDTQYF. The chain is built from TRBV20-1 and TRBJ2-3, with TRBD1 identical over 8 bases. This CDR3 has 15 residues. J was trimmed by 5 bases and V by 0 bases; bases with no gene match: 7. Germline V gives CDR1 DFQATT, CDR2 SNEGSKA (reference sequence).

This clonotype has at least ten counts. The genes are TRBV7-2 and TRBJ2-7, with D possibly being TRBD2 (5 bases). CDR1 is SGHTA, CDR2 FQGNSA, per germline. V was trimmed by 5 bases and J by 6 bases, leaving 29 bases between them. This CDR3 comprises 18 residues. CDR3 in amino acids: CASSQSGNPKVPLSEQYF. The CDR3 DNA reads TGTGCCAGCAGCCAGAGCGGAAACCCGAAGGTCCCTCTGAGCGAGCAGTACTTC.

This clonotype has at least ten counts. The chain is built from TRBV9 and TRBJ2-1; 9 bases are a match to TRBD1. With V trimmed by 6 bases and J by 3 bases, 7 bases remained unmatched. The CDR3 is 15 residues long. Germline loops: CDR1 SGDLS, CDR2 YYNGEE. Here the CDR3 reads CASNRDRGSYNEQFF. The CDR3 coding sequence is TGTGCCAGCAACCGTGACAGGGGGAGCTACAATGAGCAGTTCTTC.

V usage is TRBV4-3 and J usage is TRBJ2-4; D is undetermined. The CDR3 contains 16 residues. The germline CDR1 and CDR2 sequences are LGHNA and YSLEER. Deletions cut 0 bases from V and 2 bases from J, with 11 bases between. DNA of the CDR3: TGCGCCAGCAGCCAAGATGTGGACCTCACCAAAAACATTCAGTACTTC. Its protein is CASSQDVDLTKNIQYF.

This clonotype was detected ten times or more. The rearrangement joins TRBV28 to TRBJ2-5; D uncertain. The CDR3 totals 15 residues. Trimming stripped 2 bases from V and 5 bases from J, with 15 bases between. Germline CDR1 and CDR2: MDHEN and SYDVKM. The CDR3 region is CASSLGARITETQYF. The CDR3 nucleotides read TGTGCCAGCAGTTTAGGCGCTCGGATTACGGAGACCCAGTACTTC.

The CDR3 bases are TGTGCCAGCAGCTTAAGTCAGGGCGGGACAGATACGCAGTATTTT. Its protein product is CASSLSQGGTDTQYF. The chain is built from TRBV7-9 and TRBJ2-3; D is tentatively TRBD1 or TRBD2 (5 bases each). Germline assignment: CDR1 SEHNR and CDR2 FQNEAQ (reference sequence). The CDR3 has 15 amino acids. V lost 2 bases, J lost 3 bases, and 12 bases lay in between.